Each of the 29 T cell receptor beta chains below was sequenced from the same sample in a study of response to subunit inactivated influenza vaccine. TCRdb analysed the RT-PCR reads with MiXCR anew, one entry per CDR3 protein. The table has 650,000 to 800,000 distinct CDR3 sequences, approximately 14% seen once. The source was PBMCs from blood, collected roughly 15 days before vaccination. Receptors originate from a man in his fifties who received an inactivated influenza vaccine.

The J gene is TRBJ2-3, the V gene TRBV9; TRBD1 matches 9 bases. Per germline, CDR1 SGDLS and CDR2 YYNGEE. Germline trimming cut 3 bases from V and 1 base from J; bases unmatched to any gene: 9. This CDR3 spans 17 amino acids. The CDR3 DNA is TGTGCCAGCAGCGGTCCGGGACAGGGAGTCGGCACAGATACGCAGTATTTT. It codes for CASSGPGQGVGTDTQYF.

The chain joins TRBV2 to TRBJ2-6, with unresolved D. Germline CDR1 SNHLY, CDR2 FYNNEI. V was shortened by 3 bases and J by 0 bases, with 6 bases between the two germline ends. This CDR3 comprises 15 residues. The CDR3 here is CASSDSNSGANVLTF. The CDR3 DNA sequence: TGTGCCAGCAGTGACAGCAACTCTGGGGCCAACGTCCTGACTTTC.

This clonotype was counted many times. CDR3 bases: TGCAGTGCTGACAAGGGGAATGAGCAGTTCTTC. Protein sequence: CSADKGNEQFF. The chain carries TRBV20-1 and TRBJ2-1, with a tentative D call TRBD1 (5 bases). Germline V lookup: CDR1 DFQATT, CDR2 SNEGSKA (reference sequence). V was cut by 5 bases and J by 7 bases, with 9 bases left in between. The CDR3 extends over 11 amino acids.

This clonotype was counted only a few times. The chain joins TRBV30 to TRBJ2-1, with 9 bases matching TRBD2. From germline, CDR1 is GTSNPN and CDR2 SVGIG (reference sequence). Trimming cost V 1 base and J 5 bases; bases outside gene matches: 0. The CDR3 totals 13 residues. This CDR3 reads CAWSGLADNEQFF. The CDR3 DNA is TGTGCCTGGAGTGGACTAGCGGACAATGAGCAGTTCTTC. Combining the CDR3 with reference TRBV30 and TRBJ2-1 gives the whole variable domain SQTIHQWPATLVQPVGSPLSLECTVEGTSNPNLYWYRQAAGRGLQLLFYSVGIGQISSEVPQNLSASRPQDRQFILSSKKLLLSDSGFYLCAWSGLADNEQFFGPGTRLTVL.

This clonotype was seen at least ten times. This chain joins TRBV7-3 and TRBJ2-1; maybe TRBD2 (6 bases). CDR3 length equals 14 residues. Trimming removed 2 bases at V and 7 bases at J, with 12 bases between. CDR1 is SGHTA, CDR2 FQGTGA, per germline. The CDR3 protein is CASSLVAGRNEQFF. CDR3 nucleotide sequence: TGTGCCAGCAGCTTAGTTGCGGGAAGGAATGAGCAGTTCTTC. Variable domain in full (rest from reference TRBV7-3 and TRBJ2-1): GAGVSQTPSNKVTEKGKYVELRCDPISGHTALYWYRQSLGQGPEFLIYFQGTGAADDSGLPNDRFFAVRPEGSVSTLKIQRTERGDSAVYLCASSLVAGRNEQFFGPGTRLTVL.

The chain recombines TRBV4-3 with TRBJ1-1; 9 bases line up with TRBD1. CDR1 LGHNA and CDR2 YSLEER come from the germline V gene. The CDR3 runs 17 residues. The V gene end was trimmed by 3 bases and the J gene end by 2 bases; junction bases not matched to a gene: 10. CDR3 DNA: TGCGCCAGCAGCCAGGACCGGGACAGGGAGGAAAACACTGAAGCTTTCTTT. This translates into CASSQDRDREENTEAFF.

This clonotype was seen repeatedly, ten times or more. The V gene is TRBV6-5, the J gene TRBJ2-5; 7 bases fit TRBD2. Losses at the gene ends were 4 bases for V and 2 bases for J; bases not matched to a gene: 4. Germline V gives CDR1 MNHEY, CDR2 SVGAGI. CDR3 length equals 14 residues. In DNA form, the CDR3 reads TGTGCCAGCAGTTGGCTAGCGGCGCAAGAGACCCAGTACTTC. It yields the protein CASSWLAAQETQYF.

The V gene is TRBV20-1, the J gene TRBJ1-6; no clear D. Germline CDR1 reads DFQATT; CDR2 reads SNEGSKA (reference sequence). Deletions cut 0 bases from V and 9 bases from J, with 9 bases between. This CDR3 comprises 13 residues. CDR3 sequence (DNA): TGCAGTGCTAGAGATACTAGTTTTTCACCCCTCCACTTT. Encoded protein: CSARDTSFSPLHF.

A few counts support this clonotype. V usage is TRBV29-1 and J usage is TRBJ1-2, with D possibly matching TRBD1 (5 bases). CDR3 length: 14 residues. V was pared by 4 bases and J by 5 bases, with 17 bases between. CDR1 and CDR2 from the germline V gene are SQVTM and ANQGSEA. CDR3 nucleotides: TGCAGCGTTGGCGGAGGGCTTAAGGGGTATGGCTACACCTTC. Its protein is CSVGGGLKGYGYTF.

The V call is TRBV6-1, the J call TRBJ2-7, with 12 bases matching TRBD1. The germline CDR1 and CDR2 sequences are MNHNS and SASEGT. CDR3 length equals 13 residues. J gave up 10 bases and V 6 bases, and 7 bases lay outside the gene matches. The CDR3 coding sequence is TGTGCCAGCAGACCGGGACAGGGGGCGAAACAGTACTTC. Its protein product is CASRPGQGAKQYF.

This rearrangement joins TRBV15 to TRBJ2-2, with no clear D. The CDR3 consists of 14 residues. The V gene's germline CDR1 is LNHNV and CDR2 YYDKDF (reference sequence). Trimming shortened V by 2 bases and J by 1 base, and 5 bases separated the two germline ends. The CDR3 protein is CATSRQENTGELFF. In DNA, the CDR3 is TGTGCCACCAGCAGACAGGAGAACACCGGGGAGCTGTTTTTT.

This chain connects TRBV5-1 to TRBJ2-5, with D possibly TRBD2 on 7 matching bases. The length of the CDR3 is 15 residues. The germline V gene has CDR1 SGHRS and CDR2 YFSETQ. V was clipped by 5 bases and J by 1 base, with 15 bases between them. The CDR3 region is CASRKPGGGQETQYF. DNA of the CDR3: TGCGCCAGCAGAAAACCGGGGGGCGGCCAAGAGACCCAGTACTTC.

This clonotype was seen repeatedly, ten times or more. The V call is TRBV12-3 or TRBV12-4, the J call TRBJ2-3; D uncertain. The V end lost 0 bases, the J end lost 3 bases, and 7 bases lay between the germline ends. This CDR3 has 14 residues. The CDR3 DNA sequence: TGTGCCAGCAGTTTAGCGCAGAGAACAGATACGCAGTATTTT. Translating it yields CASSLAQRTDTQYF.

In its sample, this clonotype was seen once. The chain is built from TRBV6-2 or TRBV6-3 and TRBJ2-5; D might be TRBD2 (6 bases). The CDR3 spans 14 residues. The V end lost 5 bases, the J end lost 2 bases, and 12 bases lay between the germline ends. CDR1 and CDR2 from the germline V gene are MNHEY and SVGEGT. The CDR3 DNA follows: TGTGCCAGCAGTCTTGGACTATCTCAAGAGACCCAGTACTTC. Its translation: CASSLGLSQETQYF.

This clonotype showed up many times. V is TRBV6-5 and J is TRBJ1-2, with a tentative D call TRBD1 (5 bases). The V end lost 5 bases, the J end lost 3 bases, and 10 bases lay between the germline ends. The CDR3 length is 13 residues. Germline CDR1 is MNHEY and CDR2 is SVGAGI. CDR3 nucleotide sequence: TGTGCCAGCAGTCACGACAGAGACTATGGCTACACCTTC. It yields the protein CASSHDRDYGYTF.

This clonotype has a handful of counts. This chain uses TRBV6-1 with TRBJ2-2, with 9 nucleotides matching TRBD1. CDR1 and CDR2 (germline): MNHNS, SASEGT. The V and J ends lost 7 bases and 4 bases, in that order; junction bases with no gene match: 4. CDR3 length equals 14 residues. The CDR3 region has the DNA TGTGCCAGCACACAGGGGGCGATCACCGGGGAGCTGTTTTTT. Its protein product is CASTQGAITGELFF.

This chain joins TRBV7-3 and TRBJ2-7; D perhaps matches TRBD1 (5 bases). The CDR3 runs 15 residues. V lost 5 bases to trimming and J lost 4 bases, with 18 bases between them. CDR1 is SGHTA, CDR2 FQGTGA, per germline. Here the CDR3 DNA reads TGTGCCAGCAGCCCCAGGGATTCCCCCCCGTACGAGCAGTACTTC. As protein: CASSPRDSPPYEQYF.

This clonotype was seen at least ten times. Written as DNA, the CDR3 is TGTGCCAGCAGCCCAAGGACAGGGATGACAGATACGCAGTATTTT. It encodes CASSPRTGMTDTQYF. The chain employs TRBV7-2 and TRBJ2-3; TRBD1 matches at 8 bases. The CDR3 totals 15 residues. Trimming cost V 5 bases and J 3 bases; bases outside gene matches: 7. Germline loops: CDR1 SGHTA, CDR2 FQGNSA.

The CDR3, as DNA: TGCAGCGTTGATTTCCAGGGGCTAAACGACTATGGCTACACCTTC. It codes for CSVDFQGLNDYGYTF. The V call is TRBV29-1, the J call TRBJ1-2; the D gene is possibly TRBD1 (6 bases). Trimming removed 3 bases from V and 3 bases from J, with 17 bases in between. Per germline, CDR1 SQVTM and CDR2 ANQGSEA. CDR3 length: 15 residues.

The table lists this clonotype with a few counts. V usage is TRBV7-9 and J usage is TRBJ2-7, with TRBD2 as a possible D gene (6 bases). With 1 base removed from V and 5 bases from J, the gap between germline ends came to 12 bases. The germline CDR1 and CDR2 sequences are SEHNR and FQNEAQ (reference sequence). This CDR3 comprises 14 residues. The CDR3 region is CASSLGPTRDEQYF. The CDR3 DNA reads TGTGCCAGCAGCTTAGGCCCGACTAGAGACGAGCAGTACTTC.

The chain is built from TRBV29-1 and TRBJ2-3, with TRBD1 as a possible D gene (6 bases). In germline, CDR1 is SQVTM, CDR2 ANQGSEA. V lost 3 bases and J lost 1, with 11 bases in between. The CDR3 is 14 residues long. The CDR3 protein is CSVDAGARTDTQYF. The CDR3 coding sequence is TGCAGCGTTGATGCAGGGGCCCGCACAGATACGCAGTATTTT.

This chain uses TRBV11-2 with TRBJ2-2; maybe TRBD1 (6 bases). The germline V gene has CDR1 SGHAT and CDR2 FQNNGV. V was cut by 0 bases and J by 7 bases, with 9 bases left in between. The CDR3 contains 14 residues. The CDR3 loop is CASSLETGFGELFF. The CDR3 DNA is TGTGCCAGCAGCTTAGAAACAGGGTTCGGGGAGCTGTTTTTT.

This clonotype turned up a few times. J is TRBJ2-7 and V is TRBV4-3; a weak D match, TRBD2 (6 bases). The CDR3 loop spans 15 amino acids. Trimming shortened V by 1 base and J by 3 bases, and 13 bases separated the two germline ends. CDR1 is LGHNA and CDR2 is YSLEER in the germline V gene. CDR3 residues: CASSQAPGGNYEQYF. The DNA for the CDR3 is TGCGCCAGCAGCCAAGCACCCGGGGGAAACTACGAGCAGTACTTC.

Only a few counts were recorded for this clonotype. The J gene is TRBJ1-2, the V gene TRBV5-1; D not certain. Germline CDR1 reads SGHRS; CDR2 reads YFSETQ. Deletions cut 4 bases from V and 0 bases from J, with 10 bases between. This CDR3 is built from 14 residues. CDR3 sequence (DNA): TGCGCCAGCAGCGTGTCCCGAGCTAACTATGGCTACACCTTC. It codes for CASSVSRANYGYTF.

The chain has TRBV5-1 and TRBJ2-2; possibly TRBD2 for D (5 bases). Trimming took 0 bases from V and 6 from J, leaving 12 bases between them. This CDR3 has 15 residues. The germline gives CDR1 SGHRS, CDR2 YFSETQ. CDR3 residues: CASSLDEGWAGELFF. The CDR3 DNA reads TGCGCCAGCAGCTTGGATGAGGGATGGGCCGGGGAGCTGTTTTTT.

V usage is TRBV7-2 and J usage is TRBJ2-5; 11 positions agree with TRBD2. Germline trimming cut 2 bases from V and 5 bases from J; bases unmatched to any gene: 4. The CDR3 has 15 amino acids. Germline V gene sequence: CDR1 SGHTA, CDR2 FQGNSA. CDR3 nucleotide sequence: TGTGCCAGCAGCTTACGTAGCGGGGGGGCGGAGACCCAGTACTTC. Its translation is CASSLRSGGAETQYF.

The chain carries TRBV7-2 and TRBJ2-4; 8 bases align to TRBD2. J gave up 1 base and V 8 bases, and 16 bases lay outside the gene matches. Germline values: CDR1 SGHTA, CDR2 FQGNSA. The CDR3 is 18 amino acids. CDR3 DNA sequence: TGTGCCAGCGGCCAAACCGGGACTAGGACCCAGGCCAAAAACATTCAGTACTTC. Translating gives CASGQTGTRTQAKNIQYF. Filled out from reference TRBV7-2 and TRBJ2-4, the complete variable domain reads GAGVSQSPSNKVTEKGKDVELRCDPISGHTALYWYRQSLGQGLEFLIYFQGNSAPDKSGLPSDRFSAERTGGSVSTLTIQRTQQEDSAVYLCASGQTGTRTQAKNIQYFGAGTRLSVL.

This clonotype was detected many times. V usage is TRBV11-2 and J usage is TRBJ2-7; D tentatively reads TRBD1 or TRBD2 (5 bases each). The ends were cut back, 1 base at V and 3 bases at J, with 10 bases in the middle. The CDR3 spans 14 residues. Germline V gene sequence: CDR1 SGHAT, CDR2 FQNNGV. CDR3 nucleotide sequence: TGTGCCAGCAGCTTAGGGGGACGTTTCTACGAGCAGTACTTC. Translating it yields CASSLGGRFYEQYF.

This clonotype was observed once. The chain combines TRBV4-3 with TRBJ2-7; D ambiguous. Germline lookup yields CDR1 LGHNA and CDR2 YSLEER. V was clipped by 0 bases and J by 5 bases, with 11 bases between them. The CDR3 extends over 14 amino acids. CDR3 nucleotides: TGCGCCAGCAGCCAAGATATGGGTAGGGACGAGCAGTACTTC. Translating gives CASSQDMGRDEQYF.